This T cell receptor (beta chain) derives from a study of T cell repertoires in cytomegalovirus infection. For the study at large: It can be stated that public TCR beta signatures indicated CMV infection as well as a matching HLA type. Whole-study findings and limits: Totalled public TCR beta family frequency picked out people who carried CMV plus the relevant HLA. It was HLA-C-restricted CMV-specific TCR beta clonotypes that dominated the response ex vivo.

A word on this clonotype: Its antigen is not identified. Mismatch with germline at one junction end may stem from a read error.

Germline V gene sequence: CDR1 SGHAT, CDR2 FQDESV (reference sequence). The CDR3 length is 14 residues. TCRdb re-called the reads with MiXCR, one entry per CDR3 protein. The profile covers about 20,000 distinct CDR3 sequences, with 35% to 45% appearing a single time and about 94% taken by the ten largest. The material was CD8+ T cells from cultured PBMCs, obtained from culture after CMV antigen stimulation. The TCR was taken from a human donor in good health (CMV status not recorded). Some clones in this sample may be carry-over from other donors' samples. V and J are TRBV11-1 and TRBJ2-5; 8 nucleotides agree with TRBD2. The CDR3 sequence is CVSSFGGGEETQYF. CDR3 in DNA: TGTGTCAGCAGCTTCGGGGGGGGAGAAGAGACCCAGTACTTC.